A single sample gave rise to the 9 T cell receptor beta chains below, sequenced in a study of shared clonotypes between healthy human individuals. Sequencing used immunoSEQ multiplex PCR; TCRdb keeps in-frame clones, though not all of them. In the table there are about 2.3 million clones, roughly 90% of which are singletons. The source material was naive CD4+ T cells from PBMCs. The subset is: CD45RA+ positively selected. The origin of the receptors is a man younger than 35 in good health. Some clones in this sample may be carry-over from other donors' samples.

The CDR3 here is CASSLDLWTSGAKVDTQYF. The CDR3 DNA follows: TGTGCCAGCTCACTCGACCTCTGGACTAGCGGTGCAAAAGTGGATACGCAGTATTTT. The chain combines TRBV18 with TRBJ2-3, with 10 bases lining up with TRBD2. Germline CDR1 KGHSH, CDR2 LQKENI. The CDR3 length is 19 residues. J lost 6 bases, V lost 4 bases, and 19 bases had no gene match.

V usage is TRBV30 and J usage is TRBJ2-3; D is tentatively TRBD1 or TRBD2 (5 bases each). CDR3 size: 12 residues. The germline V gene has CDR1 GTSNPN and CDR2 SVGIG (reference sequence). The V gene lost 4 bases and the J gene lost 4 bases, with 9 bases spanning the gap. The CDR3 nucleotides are TGTGCCTGGACTAGCAGGGCAGATACGCAGTATTTT. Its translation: CAWTSRADTQYF.

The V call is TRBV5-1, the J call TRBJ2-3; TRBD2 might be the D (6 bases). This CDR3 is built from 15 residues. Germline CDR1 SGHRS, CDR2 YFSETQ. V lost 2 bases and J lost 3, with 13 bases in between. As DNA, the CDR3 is TGCGCCAGCAGCTTAGGAGGGGTAAGGACAGATACGCAGTATTTT. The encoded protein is CASSLGGVRTDTQYF.

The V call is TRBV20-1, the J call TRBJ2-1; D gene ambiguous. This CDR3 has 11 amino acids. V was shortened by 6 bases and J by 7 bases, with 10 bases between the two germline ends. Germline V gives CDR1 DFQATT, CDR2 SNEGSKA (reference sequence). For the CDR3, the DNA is TGCAGTGCCAGGACCAGAAATGAGCAGTTCTTC. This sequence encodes CSARTRNEQFF.

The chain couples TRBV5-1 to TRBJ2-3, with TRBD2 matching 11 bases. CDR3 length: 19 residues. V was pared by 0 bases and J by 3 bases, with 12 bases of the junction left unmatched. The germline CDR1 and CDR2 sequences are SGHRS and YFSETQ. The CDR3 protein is CASSLGQILAGVATDTQYF. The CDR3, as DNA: TGCGCCAGCAGCTTGGGACAGATACTAGCGGGAGTAGCGACAGATACGCAGTATTTT.

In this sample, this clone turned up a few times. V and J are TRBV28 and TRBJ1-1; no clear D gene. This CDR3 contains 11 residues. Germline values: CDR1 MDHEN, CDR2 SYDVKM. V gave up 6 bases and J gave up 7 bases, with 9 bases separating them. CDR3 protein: CASRIDGEAFF. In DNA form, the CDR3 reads TGTGCCAGCAGAATAGACGGTGAAGCTTTCTTT. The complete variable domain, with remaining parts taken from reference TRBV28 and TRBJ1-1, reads DVKVTQSSRYLVKRTGEKVFLECVQDMDHENMFWYRQDPGLGLRLIYFSYDVKMKEKGDIPEGYSVSREKKERFSLILESASTNQTSMYLCASRIDGEAFFGQGTRLTVV.

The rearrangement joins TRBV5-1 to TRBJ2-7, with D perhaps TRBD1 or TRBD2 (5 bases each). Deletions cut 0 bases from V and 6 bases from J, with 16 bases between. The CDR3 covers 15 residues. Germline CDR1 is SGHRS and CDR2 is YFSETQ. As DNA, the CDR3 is TGCGCCAGCAGCTTGGGGGTAGACAGAGGGGCCGAGCAGTACTTC. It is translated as CASSLGVDRGAEQYF.

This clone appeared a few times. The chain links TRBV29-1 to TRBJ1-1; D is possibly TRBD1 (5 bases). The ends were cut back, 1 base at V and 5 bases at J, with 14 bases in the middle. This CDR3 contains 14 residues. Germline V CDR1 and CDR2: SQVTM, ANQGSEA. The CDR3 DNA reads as TGCAGCGTTGAAGTTGCAGGGTGGTCGACTGAAGCTTTCTTT. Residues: CSVEVAGWSTEAFF.

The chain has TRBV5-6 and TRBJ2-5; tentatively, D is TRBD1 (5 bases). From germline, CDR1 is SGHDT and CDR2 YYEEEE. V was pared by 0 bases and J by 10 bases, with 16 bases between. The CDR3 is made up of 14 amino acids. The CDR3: CASSLGAREGYQYF. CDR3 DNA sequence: TGTGCCAGCAGCTTGGGGGCCAGGGAAGGGTACCAGTACTTC.